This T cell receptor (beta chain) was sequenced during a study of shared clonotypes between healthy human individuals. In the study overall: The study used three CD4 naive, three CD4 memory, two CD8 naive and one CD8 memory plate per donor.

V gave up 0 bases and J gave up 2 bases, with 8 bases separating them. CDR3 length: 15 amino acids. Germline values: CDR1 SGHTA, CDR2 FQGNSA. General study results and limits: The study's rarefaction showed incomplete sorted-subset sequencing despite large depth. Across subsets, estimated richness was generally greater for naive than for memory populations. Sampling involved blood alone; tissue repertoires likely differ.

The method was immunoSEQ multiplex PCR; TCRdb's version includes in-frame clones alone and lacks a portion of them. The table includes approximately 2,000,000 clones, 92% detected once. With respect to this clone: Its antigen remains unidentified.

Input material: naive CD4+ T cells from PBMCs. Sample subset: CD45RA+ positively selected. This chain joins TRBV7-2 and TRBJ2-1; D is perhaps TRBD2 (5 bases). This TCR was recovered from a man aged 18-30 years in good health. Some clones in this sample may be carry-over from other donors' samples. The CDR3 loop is CASSLAETTYNEQFF. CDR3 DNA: TGTGCCAGCAGCTTAGCGGAGACTACCTACAATGAGCAGTTCTTC.